The rows below give T cell receptor beta chains drawn from one sample of a study of PD-1 blockade in mismatch repair-deficient tumors. Profiling relied on immunoSEQ multiplex PCR, and the TCRdb table lists in-frame clones only, not all of them. Of some 110,000 clones detected, 65% to 80% appear once; the ten largest clones hold 4.7%. The sequences come from peripheral blood, collected 60 weeks after starting pembrolizumab. All receptors come from an adult with mismatch repair-deficient cancer. Both conserved end residues are part of each CDR3. A D gene is named only where the DNA matches it firmly. Clone size appears in some rows only: once, few, many, or a class for an expanded clone.

D gene: TRBD1
J gene: TRBJ2-1
V gene: TRBV5-6
clone size: NA
CDR3 protein: CASSLQGAYNEQFF
CDR3 DNA: TGTGCCAGCAGCTTGCAGGGGGCATACAATGAGCAGTTCTTC

D gene: NA
J gene: TRBJ2-1
V gene: TRBV18
clone size: NA
CDR3 protein: CASSPRTVTYEQFF
CDR3 DNA: TGTGCCAGCTCACCCCGGACCGTGACCTATGAGCAGTTCTTC

D gene: NA
J gene: TRBJ2-3
V gene: TRBV5-4
clone size: NA
CDR3 protein: CASSLVGEADTQYF
CDR3 DNA: TGTGCCAGCAGCTTGGTAGGGGAAGCAGATACGCAGTATTTT

D gene: NA
J gene: TRBJ2-7
V gene: TRBV18
clone size: NA
CDR3 protein: CASSPGAPGEQYF
CDR3 DNA: TGTGCCAGCTCACCCGGGGCACCCGGGGAGCAGTACTTC

D gene: NA
J gene: TRBJ1-2
V gene: TRBV6-1
clone size: once
CDR3 protein: CASLESPPYGYTF
CDR3 DNA: TGTGCCAGCTTAGAATCCCCCCCCTATGGCTACACCTTC

D gene: NA
J gene: TRBJ1-5
V gene: TRBV5-8
clone size: NA
CDR3 protein: CASSLTREVYSNQPQHF
CDR3 DNA: TGTGCCAGCAGCCTAACAAGAGAGGTATATAGCAATCAGCCCCAGCATTTT

D gene: NA
J gene: TRBJ2-3
V gene: TRBV5-4
clone size: once
CDR3 protein: CASSLDWGDTQYF
CDR3 DNA: TGTGCCAGCAGCTTGGACTGGGGGGATACGCAGTATTTT

D gene: NA
J gene: TRBJ1-1
V gene: TRBV30
clone size: NA
CDR3 protein: CAWTRANTEAFF
CDR3 DNA: TGTGCCTGGACCAGGGCTAACACTGAAGCTTTCTTT

D gene: NA
J gene: TRBJ1-1
V gene: TRBV5-8
clone size: NA
CDR3 protein: CASSLARFEAFF
CDR3 DNA: TGTGCCAGCAGCTTGGCCCGATTTGAAGCTTTCTTT

D gene: TRBD1
J gene: TRBJ2-7
V gene: TRBV18
clone size: NA
CDR3 protein: CASSPLVTGDEQYF
CDR3 DNA: TGTGCCAGCTCACCACTAGTGACAGGGGACGAGCAGTACTTC

D gene: NA
J gene: TRBJ2-1
V gene: TRBV25-1
clone size: NA
CDR3 protein: CASSESDGSSYNEQFF
CDR3 DNA: TGTGCCAGCAGTGAATCTGACGGGAGCTCCTACAATGAGCAGTTCTTC

D gene: NA
J gene: TRBJ2-5
V gene: TRBV14
clone size: NA
CDR3 protein: CASSQMRTQYF
CDR3 DNA: TGTGCCAGCAGCCAAATGCGGACCCAGTACTTC

D gene: NA
J gene: TRBJ2-1
V gene: TRBV11-2
clone size: NA
CDR3 protein: CASRRGRSSRHNEQFF
CDR3 DNA: TGTGCCAGCAGGCGGGGAAGGAGCTCTAGGCACAATGAGCAGTTCTTC

D gene: NA
J gene: TRBJ1-1
V gene: TRBV6-1
clone size: NA
CDR3 protein: CASSSSGPNTEAFF
CDR3 DNA: TGTGCCAGCAGTTCGTCAGGGCCGAACACTGAAGCTTTCTTT

D gene: NA
J gene: TRBJ1-1
V gene: TRBV13
clone size: few
CDR3 protein: CASSLGREAFF
CDR3 DNA: TGTGCCAGCAGCTTAGGGCGGGAAGCTTTCTTT

D gene: NA
J gene: TRBJ1-2
V gene: TRBV10-3
clone size: NA
CDR3 protein: CAISEYGDRASYGYTF
CDR3 DNA: TGTGCCATCAGTGAGTACGGGGACCGGGCGTCCTATGGCTACACCTTC

D gene: NA
J gene: TRBJ2-7
V gene: TRBV11-2
clone size: NA
CDR3 protein: CASSLDGLPGEQYF
CDR3 DNA: TGTGCCAGCAGCTTAGACGGCTTACCGGGGGAGCAGTACTTC

D gene: TRBD1
J gene: TRBJ1-3
V gene: TRBV4-2
clone size: NA
CDR3 protein: CASSHADRGEDTIYF
CDR3 DNA: TGTGCCAGCAGCCATGCCGACAGGGGAGAGGACACCATATATTTT

D gene: NA
J gene: TRBJ2-2
V gene: TRBV27
clone size: NA
CDR3 protein: CASVAGSGELFF
CDR3 DNA: TGTGCCAGCGTGGCGGGGTCCGGGGAGCTGTTTTTT

D gene: NA
J gene: TRBJ2-7
V gene: TRBV10-1
clone size: NA
CDR3 protein: CASSDSGSSYEQYF
CDR3 DNA: TGCGCCAGCAGTGATAGCGGCTCCTCCTACGAGCAGTACTTC

D gene: TRBD2
J gene: TRBJ2-3
V gene: TRBV9
clone size: NA
CDR3 protein: CASSVASGRDTQYF
CDR3 DNA: TGTGCCAGCAGCGTAGCTAGCGGGAGAGATACGCAGTATTTT

D gene: NA
J gene: TRBJ2-2
V gene: TRBV19
clone size: NA
CDR3 protein: CASSIMASTGELFF
CDR3 DNA: TGTGCCAGTAGTATCATGGCGAGCACCGGGGAGCTGTTTTTT

D gene: NA
J gene: TRBJ1-1
V gene: TRBV16
clone size: NA
CDR3 protein: CASSQSVVPDKAFF
CDR3 DNA: TGTGCCAGCAGCCAATCGGTGGTCCCAGATAAAGCTTTCTTT

D gene: TRBD1
J gene: TRBJ1-1
V gene: TRBV18
clone size: NA
CDR3 protein: CASSPMGQTNTEAFF
CDR3 DNA: TGTGCCAGCTCACCTATGGGACAGACGAACACTGAAGCTTTCTTT